The 23 T cell receptor beta chains reported below all come from one sample, sequenced in a study of T cells in tuberculosis. Assay: immunoSEQ multiplex PCR; the TCRdb copy retains only in-frame clones and omits some. The sample holds under 50,000 clones, about 96% seen once. Material: PBMCs. The receptors originated from a donor aged 10-29 years with latent tuberculosis or without tuberculosis infection.

This chain connects TRBV30 to TRBJ2-1; 9 positions agree with TRBD2. The CDR3 is 15 amino acids. Germline V lookup: CDR1 GTSNPN, CDR2 SVGIG (reference sequence). With V trimmed by 3 bases and J by 10 bases, 13 bases remained unmatched. The CDR3 sequence: CAWSGSGGWQKEQFF. CDR3 nucleotide sequence: TGTGCCTGGAGCGGAAGCGGGGGGTGGCAGAAGGAGCAGTTCTTC.

The chain has TRBV4-3 and TRBJ1-6; D is undetermined. The V and J ends lost 1 base and 6 bases respectively, with 7 bases between them. The CDR3 is made up of 14 amino acids. CDR1 is LGHNA, CDR2 YSLEER, per germline. The CDR3 coding sequence is TGCGCCAGCAGCCAAGTTCAGGTTAATTCACCCCTCCACTTT. Translation gives CASSQVQVNSPLHF.

The rearrangement uses TRBV25-1 and TRBJ1-3, with a tentative D call TRBD1 (6 bases). V shed 3 bases and J shed 3 bases, with 12 bases lying between them. Germline CDR1 reads MGHDK; CDR2 reads SYGVNS. CDR3 length: 15 amino acids. The DNA for the CDR3 is TGTGCCAGCAGTGACCTGGACAGAGGTGGAAACACCATATATTTT. Its translation is CASSDLDRGGNTIYF. Full variable domain (remainder filled in from reference TRBV25-1 and TRBJ1-3): EADIYQTPRYLVIGTGKKITLECSQTMGHDKMYWYQQDPGMELHLIHYSYGVNSTEKGDLSSESTVSRIRTEHFPLTLESARPSHTSQYLCASSDLDRGGNTIYFGEGSWLTVV.

The chain employs TRBV28 and TRBJ1-5; 7 bases agree with TRBD1. The CDR3 spans 15 residues. Germline V gives CDR1 MDHEN, CDR2 SYDVKM. V lost 4 bases and J lost 5; bases outside the gene matches: 8. The CDR3 coding sequence is TGTGCCAGCAGTTCCAGACAGGGTTCAGATCAGCCCCAGCATTTT. Protein product: CASSSRQGSDQPQHF.

The chain has TRBV30 and TRBJ1-4, with 9 bases aligning to TRBD1. CDR3 length: 16 amino acids. Germline V CDR1 and CDR2: GTSNPN, SVGIG (reference sequence). Trimming at V came to 6 bases and at J to 1 base, leaving 9 bases not matched to a gene. The CDR3 loop is CACTGTGRGTNEKLFF. For the CDR3, the DNA is TGTGCCTGCACCGGGACAGGGAGGGGAACTAATGAAAAACTGTTTTTT.

CDR3 protein: CASSQSVGPGTQYF. The CDR3 region has the DNA TGTGCCAGCAGCCAATCGGTGGGTCCGGGGACCCAGTACTTC. The rearrangement uses TRBV16 and TRBJ2-5; unclear D gene. Germline lookup yields CDR1 KGHSY and CDR2 FQNENV. The CDR3 has 14 residues. V lost 0 bases and J lost 7, with 12 bases in between.

The J gene is TRBJ2-2, the V gene TRBV19, with a possible D match to TRBD1 (6 bases). This CDR3 contains 15 residues. Trimming took 3 bases from V and 7 from J, leaving 15 bases between them. CDR1 and CDR2 from the germline V gene are LNHDA and SQIVND (reference sequence). The CDR3 DNA reads as TGTGCCAGTAGTATTCCGCTCAGGGGTGACGGGGAGCTGTTTTTT. Its translation: CASSIPLRGDGELFF.

V and J are TRBV28 and TRBJ1-5, with 7 bases fitting TRBD1. J gave up 0 bases and V 5 bases, and 7 bases lay outside the gene matches. Germline V gives CDR1 MDHEN, CDR2 SYDVKM. The CDR3 covers 16 residues. The CDR3 here is CASSPRGQFSNQPQHF. The CDR3 nucleotides are TGTGCCAGCAGTCCCAGGGGACAGTTTAGCAATCAGCCCCAGCATTTT.

The chain has TRBV14 and TRBJ1-6; D ambiguous. V was trimmed by 4 bases and J by 8 bases, leaving 15 bases between them. The CDR3 is 15 amino acids. Germline V lookup: CDR1 SGHDN, CDR2 FVKESK. The CDR3 coding sequence is TGTGCCAGCAGCCTTACCCTGGGTCGGGATTCACCCCTCCACTTT. Translated: CASSLTLGRDSPLHF.

This chain joins TRBV18 and TRBJ1-1; 9 bases are shared with TRBD1. V trimming: 8 bases; J trimming: 4 bases; junction bases outside the gene matches: 5. The germline V gene encodes CDR1 KGHSH and CDR2 LQKENI. The CDR3 has 13 amino acids. The CDR3 loop reads CASQWTGVTEAFF. CDR3 in DNA: TGTGCCAGCCAATGGACAGGGGTCACTGAAGCTTTCTTT.

This chain links TRBV30 with TRBJ2-1; D is unclear. The germline V gene has CDR1 GTSNPN and CDR2 SVGIG (reference sequence). V dropped 1 base and J dropped 3 bases, with 10 bases sitting between them. The CDR3 has 14 amino acids. CDR3 DNA: TGTGCCTGGAGTGAGCCGGAGATCTACAATGAGCAGTTCTTC. This gives the protein CAWSEPEIYNEQFF.

The genes are TRBV5-1 and TRBJ1-6; D uncertain. The CDR3 runs 15 residues. CDR1 is SGHRS and CDR2 is YFSETQ in the germline V gene. Trimming cost V 4 bases and J 10 bases, with 18 bases left between them. CDR3 amino acids: CASSPSFGPGSPLHF. The CDR3 DNA reads as TGCGCCAGCAGCCCCTCTTTTGGCCCGGGGTCACCCCTCCACTTT. Based on the CDR3 plus reference TRBV5-1 and TRBJ1-6, the full variable domain is KAGVTQTPRYLIKTRGQQVTLSCSPISGHRSVSWYQQTPGQGLQFLFEYFSETQRNKGNFPGRFSGRQFSNSRSEMNVSTLELGDSALYLCASSPSFGPGSPLHFGNGTRLTVT.

The rearrangement uses TRBV10-3 and TRBJ2-7, with 8 bases matching TRBD1. The CDR3 runs 15 residues. Per the germline V gene, CDR1 is ENHRY and CDR2 is SYGVKD. The chain's CDR3 is CAINNLGQETYEQYF. Written as DNA, the CDR3 is TGTGCAATTAACAATCTGGGACAGGAGACCTACGAGCAGTACTTC.

V and J are TRBV19 and TRBJ1-1; no clear D gene. The CDR3 spans 14 residues. Trimming cost V 6 bases and J 0 bases, with 11 bases left between them. Germline loops: CDR1 LNHDA, CDR2 SQIVND (reference sequence). The CDR3 DNA is TGTGCCAGTAGAAGGGAGGGCTTGAACACTGAAGCTTTCTTT. This codes for CASRREGLNTEAFF.

The chain recombines TRBV5-1 with TRBJ1-2, with 7 bases identical to TRBD1. CDR3 size: 16 residues. Germline trimming cut 3 bases from V and 4 bases from J; bases unmatched to any gene: 12. Germline loops: CDR1 SGHRS, CDR2 YFSETQ. The CDR3 sequence is CASSSETGRTGYGYTF. The CDR3, as DNA: TGCGCCAGCAGCTCGGAGACAGGGAGGACGGGCTATGGCTACACCTTC.

The chain carries TRBV9 and TRBJ1-2; no reliable D call. The germline V gene has CDR1 SGDLS and CDR2 YYNGEE. The V gene lost 4 bases and the J gene lost 7 bases, with 11 bases spanning the gap. This CDR3 comprises 12 residues. CDR3 DNA sequence: TGTGCCAGCAGCCCCAGCGGGCTTGGCTACACCTTC. Amino acid sequence: CASSPSGLGYTF.

The chain is built from TRBV5-6 and TRBJ2-7, with TRBD1 identical over 10 bases. V was pared by 4 bases and J by 0 bases, with 10 bases of the junction left unmatched. Per the germline V gene, CDR1 is SGHDT and CDR2 is YYEEEE. This CDR3 is built from 17 residues. The CDR3 region is CASSPAGQGSSSYEQYF. CDR3 bases: TGTGCCAGCAGCCCTGCGGGACAGGGGTCCAGCTCCTACGAGCAGTACTTC.

The rearrangement uses TRBV11-2 and TRBJ1-6, with 8 bases aligning to TRBD1. The CDR3 runs 14 residues. Germline V gene lookup returns CDR1 SGHAT and CDR2 FQNNGV. J gave up 8 bases and V 5 bases, and 5 bases lay outside the gene matches. This CDR3 reads CASSAGQGHSPLHF. CDR3 nucleotides: TGTGCCAGCAGCGCAGGACAGGGCCATTCACCCCTCCACTTT. The full variable domain, rest sourced from reference TRBV11-2 and TRBJ1-6, is EAGVAQSPRYKIIEKRQSVAFWCNPISGHATLYWYQQILGQGPKLLIQFQNNGVVDDSQLPKDRFSAERLKGVDSTLKIQPAKLEDSAVYLCASSAGQGHSPLHFGNGTRLTVT.

CDR3 region: CASSVTISTNEKLFF. Here the CDR3 DNA reads TGTGCCAGCAGCGTTACAATCTCGACTAATGAAAAACTGTTTTTT. This chain links TRBV9 with TRBJ1-4; D uncertain. The germline V gene encodes CDR1 SGDLS and CDR2 YYNGEE. Between the trimmed V and J ends, which lost 2 bases and 2 bases, there was a span of 10 bases. The CDR3 contains 15 residues. The full variable domain, with the rest looked up from reference TRBV9 and TRBJ1-4, is DSGVTQTPKHLITATGQRVTLRCSPRSGDLSVYWYQQSLDQGLQFLIQYYNGEERAKGNILERFSAQQFPDLHSELNLSSLELGDSALYFCASSVTISTNEKLFFGSGTQLSVL.

V usage is TRBV27 and J usage is TRBJ1-2; 11 bases fit TRBD1. The CDR3 loop spans 14 amino acids. The V gene end was trimmed by 4 bases and the J gene end by 5 bases; junction bases not matched to a gene: 3. Looked up from germline, CDR1 is MNHEY and CDR2 is SMNVEV (reference sequence). The CDR3 bases are TGTGCCAGCAGTTGGGGACAGGGGGAGTATGGCTACACCTTC. Translated: CASSWGQGEYGYTF.

The chain combines TRBV6-6 with TRBJ1-1; D is uncertain. V gave up 5 bases and J gave up 1 base, with 11 bases separating them. The CDR3 sequence is 14 residues long. Per germline, CDR1 MNHNY and CDR2 SVGAGI (reference sequence). CDR3: CASSVKRANTEAFF. The CDR3 bases are TGTGCCAGCAGTGTGAAAAGAGCGAACACTGAAGCTTTCTTT.

The rearrangement joins TRBV18 to TRBJ2-7, with D perhaps TRBD1 (5 bases). V shed 2 bases and J shed 4 bases, with 9 bases lying between them. The CDR3 covers 13 residues. Germline V gene lookup returns CDR1 KGHSH and CDR2 LQKENI. The CDR3 nucleotides read TGTGCCAGCTCACCAGACAGTATTTACGAGCAGTACTTC. Translating it yields CASSPDSIYEQYF.

The chain uses TRBV5-6 and TRBJ1-1; no reliable D call. CDR3 length: 15 amino acids. The V gene lost 1 base and the J gene lost 6 bases, with 16 bases spanning the gap. CDR1 is SGHDT and CDR2 is YYEEEE in the germline V gene. CDR3 in DNA: TGTGCCAGCAGCTTGAGGGAGGCGGGAACCGCTGAAGCTTTCTTT. It encodes CASSLREAGTAEAFF.